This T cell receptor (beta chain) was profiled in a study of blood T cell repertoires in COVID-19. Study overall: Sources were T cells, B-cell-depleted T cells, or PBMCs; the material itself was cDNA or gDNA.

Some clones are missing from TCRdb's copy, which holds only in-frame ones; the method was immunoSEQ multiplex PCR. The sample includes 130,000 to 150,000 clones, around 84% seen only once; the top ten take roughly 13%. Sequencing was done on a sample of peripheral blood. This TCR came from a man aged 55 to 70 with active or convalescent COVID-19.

CDR3 loop: CASSRGGTRPTDTQYF. CDR3 DNA: TGTGCCAGCAGTAGAGGCGGGACTCGACCCACAGATACGCAGTATTTT. The chain joins TRBV5-4 to TRBJ2-3; a possible D gene is TRBD2 (6 bases). Trimming stripped 5 bases from V and 2 bases from J, with 18 bases between. CDR1 SGHNT and CDR2 YYREEE come from the germline V gene (reference sequence). This CDR3 is 16 amino acids long.